This T cell receptor (beta chain) was observed in a study of T cells in tuberculosis. Across the whole study: This South African cohort compared adolescents with or without latent tuberculosis against adults with active tuberculosis. Whole-study findings and limits: Smaller alpha distances in active tuberculosis partly reflected shorter CDR3-alpha lengths.

TCRdb's table, derived via immunoSEQ multiplex PCR, lists solely in-frame clones and lacks some. Altogether 30,000 to 40,000 clones are present, roughly 95% being singletons, with the ten largest covering roughly 4.7%. The CDR3 extends over 16 amino acids. Trimming pared 0 bases from V and 3 bases from J, leaving 13 bases between. CDR1 is SGHTA, CDR2 FQGNSA, per germline. This sample's time point: new active TB diagnosis, blood taken before or within 7 days of starting treatment. Each donor contributed about 110,000 T cells on average, unsorted. About this clone: What it binds is not known.

This rearrangement joins TRBV7-2 to TRBJ2-3; D possibly corresponds to TRBD2 (5 bases). The source material was PBMCs, sampled at tuberculosis diagnosis. The clonotype originates from an adult with tuberculosis. CDR3 DNA: TGTGCCAGCAGCTTAGCCGTGCACGGCGGGACAGATACGCAGTATTTT. This encodes CASSLAVHGGTDTQYF.